The rows below give T cell receptor beta chains drawn from one sample of a study of CD8 T cells in Susac syndrome. TCRdb re-analysed the immunoSEQ multiplex PCR reads in MiXCR, keeping a single row per CDR3 protein. The data show more than 150,000 distinct CDR3 sequences, 95% seen once. The specimen sequenced was CD8+ T cells from PBMCs. The receptor source for this set is a human donor with Susac syndrome. The CDR3 runs from the conserved cysteine through the conserved F or W. Fields, in order: D gene, clone size, V gene, J gene, CDR3 length, CDR3 protein, CDR3 DNA. The D gene is left open where the match is weak. Some rows have no size entry. The others give once, few or many, or a class for an expanded clone.

D: .; size: .; V: TRBV19; J: TRBJ1-1; length: 15; CDR3: CASSIRGAMNTEAFF; DNA: TGTGCCAGTAGTATACGGGGGGCTATGAACACTGAAGCTTTCTTT
D: TRBD2; size: .; V: TRBV14; J: TRBJ2-1; length: 17; CDR3: CASSQDWASGNYNEQFF; DNA: TGTGCCAGCAGCCAAGATTGGGCTAGCGGGAACTACAATGAGCAGTTCTTC
D: .; size: .; V: TRBV12-3/TRBV12-4; J: TRBJ2-5; length: 14; CDR3: CASSIEASQETQYF; DNA: TGTGCCAGCAGTATCGAAGCGTCTCAGGAGACCCAGTACTTC
D: TRBD1; size: .; V: TRBV28; J: TRBJ2-1; length: 14; CDR3: CASSLGGTGNEQFF; DNA: TGTGCCAGCAGTTTGGGCGGGACAGGGAATGAGCAGTTCTTC
D: TRBD1; size: .; V: TRBV25-1; J: TRBJ2-7; length: 16; CDR3: CASSEGTGALPYEQYF; DNA: TGTGCCAGCAGTGAAGGGACAGGGGCGTTACCCTACGAGCAGTACTTC
D: .; size: .; V: TRBV4-1; J: TRBJ1-5; length: 14; CDR3: CASSRSGSNQPQHF; DNA: TGCGCCAGCAGCCGGAGCGGAAGCAATCAGCCCCAGCATTTT
D: .; size: .; V: TRBV6-5; J: TRBJ2-7; length: 13; CDR3: CASSYSGGSEQYF; DNA: TGTGCCAGCAGTTACTCCGGGGGATCCGAGCAGTACTTC
D: .; size: .; V: TRBV6-5; J: TRBJ2-7; length: 13; CDR3: CASSVRDSYEQYF; DNA: TGTGCCAGCAGTGTGAGGGACTCCTACGAGCAGTACTTC
D: .; size: .; V: TRBV7-9; J: TRBJ2-7; length: 12; CDR3: CASSVSVYEQYF; DNA: TGTGCCAGCAGTGTTTCTGTCTACGAGCAGTACTTC
D: .; size: .; V: TRBV3-1; J: TRBJ1-2; length: 16; CDR3: CASSPLEEDSNYGYTF; DNA: TGTGCCAGCAGCCCTCTAGAGGAGGATTCTAACTATGGCTACACCTTC
D: .; size: .; V: TRBV27; J: TRBJ2-5; length: 16; CDR3: CASSRGIGTPQETQYF; DNA: TGTGCCAGCAGCCGGGGGATCGGGACACCACAAGAGACCCAGTACTTC
D: TRBD1; size: few; V: TRBV18; J: TRBJ2-3; length: 13; CDR3: CASSRDRPDTQYF; DNA: TGTGCCAGCTCACGGGACAGGCCAGATACGCAGTATTTT
D: .; size: .; V: TRBV19; J: TRBJ1-1; length: 13; CDR3: CASSAGRNTEAFF; DNA: TGTGCCAGTAGTGCCGGACGGAACACTGAAGCTTTCTTT
D: .; size: .; V: TRBV5-6; J: TRBJ2-6; length: 17; CDR3: CASSLKLINSGANVLTF; DNA: TGTGCCAGCAGCTTGAAACTGATAAACTCTGGGGCCAACGTCCTGACTTTC
D: .; size: .; V: TRBV12-3/TRBV12-4; J: TRBJ2-6; length: 16; CDR3: CASSSQEVSGANVLTF; DNA: TGTGCCAGCAGCAGCCAAGAAGTCTCTGGGGCCAACGTCCTGACTTTC
D: .; size: .; V: TRBV3-1; J: TRBJ1-2; length: 15; CDR3: CASSPSMDPIVGYTF; DNA: TGTGCCAGCAGCCCATCTATGGACCCCATCGTCGGCTACACCTTC
D: TRBD2; size: .; V: TRBV9; J: TRBJ2-1; length: 17; CDR3: CASSLTSGPTSYNEQFF; DNA: TGTGCCAGCAGCCTCACTAGCGGACCAACTTCCTACAATGAGCAGTTCTTC
D: .; size: .; V: TRBV24-1; J: TRBJ1-2; length: 14; CDR3: CATSDSGANYGYTF; DNA: TGTGCCACCAGTGATTCAGGAGCTAACTATGGCTACACCTTC
D: TRBD1; size: .; V: TRBV29-1; J: TRBJ2-3; length: 15; CDR3: CSVEKTGGLTDTQYF; DNA: TGCAGCGTAGAAAAAACAGGGGGCCTCACAGATACGCAGTATTTT
D: TRBD1; size: .; V: TRBV5-1; J: TRBJ2-7; length: 13; CDR3: CASSSGTGREQYF; DNA: TGCGCCAGCAGCTCCGGGACAGGGCGCGAGCAGTACTTC
D: .; size: .; V: TRBV4-1; J: TRBJ2-5; length: 14; CDR3: CASSQAGEIETQYF; DNA: TGCGCCAGCAGCCAAGCGGGCGAGATCGAGACCCAGTACTTC
D: .; size: .; V: TRBV30; J: TRBJ2-7; length: 13; CDR3: CAWSVQHNYEQYF; DNA: TGTGCCTGGAGTGTCCAACATAACTACGAGCAGTACTTC
D: TRBD1; size: .; V: TRBV5-4; J: TRBJ1-1; length: 15; CDR3: CASRYEGQGNTEAFF; DNA: TGTGCCAGCAGATACGAAGGACAGGGGAACACTGAAGCTTTCTTT
D: .; size: .; V: TRBV4-1; J: TRBJ1-1; length: 16; CDR3: CASSQRTTGPNTEAFF; DNA: TGCGCCAGCAGCCAAAGGACCACAGGGCCGAACACTGAAGCTTTCTTT
D: .; size: .; V: TRBV20-1; J: TRBJ2-1; length: 15; CDR3: CSAPVFTGAGNEQFF; DNA: TGCAGTGCTCCTGTCTTTACGGGAGCTGGAAATGAGCAGTTCTTC
D: .; size: .; V: TRBV28; J: TRBJ1-1; length: 13; CDR3: CASSSQGLTEAFF; DNA: TGTGCCAGCAGTTCACAGGGTCTCACTGAAGCTTTCTTT
D: TRBD1; size: .; V: TRBV15; J: TRBJ2-7; length: 16; CDR3: CATSRARDRGPYEQYF; DNA: TGTGCCACCAGCAGAGCTCGGGACAGGGGCCCCTACGAGCAGTACTTC
D: .; size: .; V: TRBV6-5; J: TRBJ1-2; length: 14; CDR3: CASSPLSSNYGYTF; DNA: TGTGCCAGCAGTCCCCTGTCTTCTAACTATGGCTACACCTTC
D: .; size: once; V: TRBV9; J: TRBJ2-5; length: 14; CDR3: CASSPRLGQETQYF; DNA: TGTGCCAGCAGCCCCCGACTCGGGCAAGAGACCCAGTACTTC
D: .; size: once; V: TRBV27; J: TRBJ1-1; length: 13; CDR3: CASSLSSATEAFF; DNA: TGTGCCAGCAGTTTATCTTCAGCCACTGAAGCTTTCTTT
D: .; size: .; V: TRBV18; J: TRBJ2-5; length: 15; CDR3: CASSPPGLAQETQYF; DNA: TGTGCCAGCTCACCACCAGGGCTAGCCCAAGAGACCCAGTACTTC
D: .; size: .; V: TRBV7-9; J: TRBJ1-2; length: 14; CDR3: CASNYVGRDYGYTF; DNA: TGTGCCAGCAACTACGTGGGTAGAGACTATGGCTACACCTTC
D: .; size: .; V: TRBV7-9; J: TRBJ1-6; length: 13; CDR3: CASDQDEGSPLHF; DNA: TGTGCCAGCGATCAAGATGAGGGCTCACCCCTCCACTTT
D: TRBD1; size: .; V: TRBV11-2; J: TRBJ1-2; length: 17; CDR3: CASSLPGQGALNYGYTF; DNA: TGTGCCAGCAGCCTACCAGGACAGGGGGCCCTTAACTATGGCTACACCTTC
D: .; size: .; V: TRBV19; J: TRBJ2-6; length: 14; CDR3: CASLSLLGANVLTF; DNA: TGTGCCAGTTTGAGCCTTCTGGGTGCCAACGTCCTGACTTTC
D: .; size: .; V: TRBV21-1; J: TRBJ2-4; length: 17; CDR3: CASGQGARKGAKNIQYF; DNA: TGTGCCAGCGGACAGGGGGCGCGGAAAGGAGCCAAAAACATTCAGTACTTC
D: .; size: .; V: TRBV5-5; J: TRBJ1-1; length: 15; CDR3: CASSGGDRMNTEAFF; DNA: TGTGCCAGCAGCGGGGGCGACAGGATGAACACTGAAGCTTTCTTT
D: .; size: .; V: TRBV7-3; J: TRBJ2-3; length: 15; CDR3: CASSAGLDSTDTQYF; DNA: TGTGCCAGCAGCGCCGGACTGGATAGCACAGATACGCAGTATTTT
D: .; size: .; V: TRBV4-1; J: TRBJ1-1; length: 15; CDR3: CASSQGQQLNTEAFF; DNA: TGCGCCAGCAGCCAAGGACAGCAACTGAACACTGAAGCTTTCTTT
D: .; size: .; V: TRBV30; J: TRBJ1-2; length: 12; CDR3: CAWSNDRYGYTF; DNA: TGTGCCTGGAGTAACGACCGATATGGCTACACCTTC
D: .; size: .; V: TRBV5-4; J: TRBJ2-1; length: 14; CDR3: CASSLARTIDEQFF; DNA: TGTGCCAGCAGCTTGGCCAGGACTATCGATGAGCAGTTCTTC
D: TRBD2; size: .; V: TRBV2; J: TRBJ2-1; length: 16; CDR3: CASSEGTGGPYNEQFF; DNA: TGTGCCAGCAGTGAGGGGACGGGAGGGCCCTACAATGAGCAGTTCTTC
D: TRBD2; size: .; V: TRBV6-1; J: TRBJ2-7; length: 16; CDR3: CASSPPLRGRAVEQYF; DNA: TGTGCCAGCAGTCCCCCTCTTCGCGGGAGGGCGGTAGAGCAGTACTTC
D: .; size: once; V: TRBV7-9; J: TRBJ2-3; length: 12; CDR3: CASSLEQSLEHF; DNA: TGTGCCAGCAGCTTAGAACAATCCCTCGAGCATTTT
D: .; size: few; V: TRBV27; J: TRBJ1-2; length: 13; CDR3: CASSLRGLYGYTF; DNA: TGTGCCAGCAGTTTACGCGGGCTCTATGGCTACACCTTC
D: TRBD1; size: .; V: TRBV29-1; J: TRBJ1-1; length: 13; CDR3: CSVGRDREAEAFF; DNA: TGCAGCGTTGGTCGGGACAGGGAGGCTGAAGCTTTCTTT
D: TRBD1; size: .; V: TRBV9; J: TRBJ2-7; length: 14; CDR3: CASSVGDRGYEQYF; DNA: TGTGCCAGCAGCGTAGGGGACAGGGGTTACGAGCAGTACTTC